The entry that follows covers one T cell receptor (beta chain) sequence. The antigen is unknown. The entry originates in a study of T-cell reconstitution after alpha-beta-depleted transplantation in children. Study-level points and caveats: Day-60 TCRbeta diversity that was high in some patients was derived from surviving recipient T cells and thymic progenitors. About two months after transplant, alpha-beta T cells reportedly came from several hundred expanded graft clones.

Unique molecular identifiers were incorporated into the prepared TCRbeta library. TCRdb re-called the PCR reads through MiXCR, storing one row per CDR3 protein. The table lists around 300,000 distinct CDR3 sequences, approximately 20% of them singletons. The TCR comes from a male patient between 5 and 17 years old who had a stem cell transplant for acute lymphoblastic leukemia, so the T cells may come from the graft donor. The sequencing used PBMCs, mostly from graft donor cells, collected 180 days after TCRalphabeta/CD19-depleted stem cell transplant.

DNA for the CDR3: TGTGCCAGCAGTTTAGATTTCGGGGGTTCGATCAATCAGCCCCAGCATTTT. Protein product: CASSLDFGGSINQPQHF. This chain connects TRBV12-3 or TRBV12-4 to TRBJ1-5, with D possibly TRBD1 on 5 matching bases. Trimming removed 1 base at V and 3 bases at J, with 16 bases between. The length of the CDR3 is 17 residues.